The T cell receptor (beta chain) under discussion was sequenced for a study of blood T cell repertoires in COVID-19. Some clones are missing from TCRdb's copy, which holds only in-frame ones; the method was immunoSEQ multiplex PCR. The table shows 120,000 or so clones, with over 65% occurring only once. Germline loops: CDR1 SGHDT, CDR2 YYEEEE. The CDR3 totals 14 residues. V was cut by 2 bases and J by 1 base, with 7 bases left in between. The source material was peripheral blood. The clonotype was recovered from a woman between 65 and 79 years old with acute or convalescent COVID-19. The V call is TRBV5-6, the J call TRBJ1-3; D remains ambiguous. The CDR3 region has the DNA TGTGCCAGCAGCTTACCGGTATCTGGAAACACCATATATTTT. Amino acid sequence: CASSLPVSGNTIYF.